One sample yielded the 6 T cell receptor beta chains listed below, sequenced in a study of PD-L1 blockade in urothelial cancer. Method: immunoSEQ multiplex PCR; TCRdb's copy keeps in-frame clones and lacks some. The data contain tens of thousands of clones, about 81% of them singletons. The sample's time point: pretreatment peripheral blood. Here the sequenced sample was PBMCs, taken around atezolizumab (anti-PD-L1) treatment. The receptors come from a man aged 50 to 60 with urothelial cancer.

The V gene is TRBV28, the J gene TRBJ2-4; 8 nucleotides match TRBD2. Per the germline V gene, CDR1 is MDHEN and CDR2 is SYDVKM. The CDR3 extends over 16 amino acids. The V gene end was trimmed by 5 bases and the J gene end by 3 bases; junction bases not matched to a gene: 9. The CDR3 is CASSPPTGGGKNIQYF. The DNA of the CDR3 is TGTGCCAGCAGTCCCCCGACGGGGGGGGGCAAAAACATTCAGTACTTC.

The chain carries TRBV4-2 and TRBJ2-2, with unresolved D. Germline-derived CDR1 and CDR2 are LGHNA and YNFKEQ. Deletions cut 0 bases from V and 3 bases from J, with 14 bases between. CDR3 length equals 17 residues. The CDR3 region is CASSQDEAYHYTGELFF. In DNA form, the CDR3 reads TGTGCCAGCAGCCAAGATGAAGCGTACCATTACACCGGGGAGCTGTTTTTT.

The chain recombines TRBV9 with TRBJ1-1; D possibly corresponds to TRBD1 (5 bases). The V gene lost 1 base and the J gene lost 0 bases, with 10 bases spanning the gap. CDR3 length equals 15 residues. Germline V lookup: CDR1 SGDLS, CDR2 YYNGEE. The CDR3 reads CASSVHDSLNTEAFF. The CDR3 DNA is TGTGCCAGCAGCGTACACGACAGCTTGAACACTGAAGCTTTCTTT.

The chain recombines TRBV28 with TRBJ1-5, with D possibly matching TRBD1 (6 bases). Germline V lookup: CDR1 MDHEN, CDR2 SYDVKM. This CDR3 region has 16 residues. V lost 6 bases and J lost 6, with 21 bases in between. CDR3 sequence: CASRTPSGTRGQPQHF. CDR3 nucleotide sequence: TGTGCCAGCAGAACACCCTCAGGGACCAGGGGTCAGCCCCAGCATTTT.

The chain is built from TRBV18 and TRBJ1-4; D unresolved. The CDR3 contains 16 residues. V was trimmed by 4 bases and J by 0 bases, leaving 12 bases between them. From germline, CDR1 is KGHSH and CDR2 LQKENI. The CDR3 nucleotides are TGTGCCAGCTCACAATCGGCGGGCGCAACTAATGAAAAACTGTTTTTT. Translating gives CASSQSAGATNEKLFF.

The rearrangement links TRBV18 to TRBJ1-1; D unresolved. Germline assignment: CDR1 KGHSH and CDR2 LQKENI. Trimming shortened V by 3 bases and J by 0 bases, and 11 bases separated the two germline ends. CDR3 length equals 15 residues. CDR3 coding DNA: TGTGCCAGCTCACCCACGAGGAACTTGAACACTGAAGCTTTCTTT. Encoded protein: CASSPTRNLNTEAFF.